These 5 T cell receptor beta chains originate from one sample sequenced in a study of Graves' ophthalmopathy and Graves' hyperthyroidism. RNA transcripts were the source from which TCR beta CDR3 regions were amplified. An initial RT-PCR round employing HTBI primers preceded a second-round multiplex PCR. From the multiplex PCR reads, TCRdb called clonotypes with MiXCR, one entry per CDR3 protein. The data show around 520,000 distinct CDR3 sequences, with approximately 37% seen just once and about 4.2% held by the top ten. The material sequenced was peripheral blood or thyroid tissue (not recorded which). The receptors were gathered from an adult man with Graves' hyperthyroidism.

This clonotype was recorded many times. The chain has TRBV12-3 or TRBV12-4 and TRBJ1-2, with 8 positions matching TRBD1. The CDR3 contains 18 residues. Trimming removed 6 bases from V and 4 bases from J; junction bases left unmatched: 19. DNA of the CDR3: TGTGCCAGCAGCCCGGGCGGCCCGGGACAGGCGCTACTCTATGGCTACACCTTC. It yields the protein CASSPGGPGQALLYGYTF.

The J gene is TRBJ2-1, the V gene TRBV7-2, with a weak D call TRBD1 (6 bases). The CDR3 is 15 residues long. The V end lost 5 bases, the J end lost 7 bases, and 18 bases lay between the germline ends. The germline V gene has CDR1 SGHTA and CDR2 FQGNSA. DNA for the CDR3: TGTGCCAGCAGCCAGTCTCTTGGGGGCCCAAATGAGCAGTTCTTC. This translates into CASSQSLGGPNEQFF.

DNA of the CDR3: TGCAGCGTCTCCGGACTAGCGGGAGAGGGGAACTACAATGAGCAGTTCTTC. The encoded protein is CSVSGLAGEGNYNEQFF. The chain is built from TRBV29-1 and TRBJ2-5, with 13 bases aligning to TRBD2. The J call may be mistaken, given a closer DNA end match to TRBJ2-1. The germline CDR1 and CDR2 sequences are SQVTM and ANQGSEA. CDR3 length: 17 residues.

The chain employs TRBV9 and TRBJ2-3, with unresolved D. From germline, CDR1 is SGDLS and CDR2 YYNGEE. V dropped 3 bases and J dropped 2 bases, with 10 bases sitting between them. The CDR3 is 14 amino acids. The CDR3 DNA is TGTGCCAGCAGCGATGACCACTACACAGATACGCAGTATTTT. It translates to CASSDDHYTDTQYF. The complete variable domain, with remaining parts taken from reference TRBV9 and TRBJ2-3, reads DSGVTQTPKHLITATGQRVTLRCSPRSGDLSVYWYQQSLDQGLQFLIQYYNGEERAKGNILERFSAQQFPDLHSELNLSSLELGDSALYFCASSDDHYTDTQYFGPGTRLTVL.

Remarks on this clonotype: One end of the junction does not line up with germline, which may come from a read error. V and J are TRBV7-2 and TRBJ1-5; no reliable D call. Per the germline V gene, CDR1 is SGHTA and CDR2 is FQGNSA. The CDR3 extends over 8 amino acids. CDR3 sequence reads: CASSLGRF. In DNA form, the CDR3 reads TGTGCCAGCAGCTTAGGACGGTTT.